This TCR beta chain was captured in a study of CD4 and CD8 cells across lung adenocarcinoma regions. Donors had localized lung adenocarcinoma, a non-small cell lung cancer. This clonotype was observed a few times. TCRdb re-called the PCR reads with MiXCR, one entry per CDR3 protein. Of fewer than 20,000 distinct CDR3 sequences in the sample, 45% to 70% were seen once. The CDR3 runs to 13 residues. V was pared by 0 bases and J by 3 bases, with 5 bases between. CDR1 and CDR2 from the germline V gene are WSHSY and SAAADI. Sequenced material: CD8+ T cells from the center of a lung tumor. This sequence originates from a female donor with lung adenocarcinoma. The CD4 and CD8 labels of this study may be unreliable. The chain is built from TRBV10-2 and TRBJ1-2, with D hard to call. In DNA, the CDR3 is TGCGCCAGCAGTGAGTCGAGACACTATGGCTACACCTTC. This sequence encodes CASSESRHYGYTF.